What follows are 2 T cell receptor beta chains derived from one specimen sequenced in a study of OX40 agonist ivuxolimab in advanced cancers. Only in-frame clones appear in the TCRdb table, and some are missing; sequencing was by immunoSEQ multiplex PCR. The sample consists of roughly 76,000 clones, approximately 85% of them appearing once. This material consisted of CD4+ or CD8+ T cells sorted from blood, taken in a trial of the OX40 agonist ivuxolimab. These receptors were obtained from an adult with an advanced solid tumor such as melanoma, head and neck, liver or kidney cancer.

This chain links TRBV9 with TRBJ2-5; 9 bases fit TRBD2. CDR1 is SGDLS, CDR2 YYNGEE, per germline. Trimming cost V 2 bases and J 5 bases; bases outside gene matches: 7. This CDR3 has 15 residues. For the CDR3, the DNA is TGTGCCAGCAGCGTCGCCCCGCGGGAGGGGGAGACCCAGTACTTC. Protein sequence: CASSVAPREGETQYF.

This chain joins TRBV5-6 and TRBJ2-7, with a possible D match to TRBD1 (6 bases). Germline values: CDR1 SGHDT, CDR2 YYEEEE. V dropped 4 bases and J dropped 2 bases, with 16 bases sitting between them. CDR3 size: 15 residues. The CDR3 is CASSQTGTPAYEQYF. The CDR3 bases are TGTGCCAGCAGCCAAACAGGGACACCGGCCTACGAGCAGTACTTC.